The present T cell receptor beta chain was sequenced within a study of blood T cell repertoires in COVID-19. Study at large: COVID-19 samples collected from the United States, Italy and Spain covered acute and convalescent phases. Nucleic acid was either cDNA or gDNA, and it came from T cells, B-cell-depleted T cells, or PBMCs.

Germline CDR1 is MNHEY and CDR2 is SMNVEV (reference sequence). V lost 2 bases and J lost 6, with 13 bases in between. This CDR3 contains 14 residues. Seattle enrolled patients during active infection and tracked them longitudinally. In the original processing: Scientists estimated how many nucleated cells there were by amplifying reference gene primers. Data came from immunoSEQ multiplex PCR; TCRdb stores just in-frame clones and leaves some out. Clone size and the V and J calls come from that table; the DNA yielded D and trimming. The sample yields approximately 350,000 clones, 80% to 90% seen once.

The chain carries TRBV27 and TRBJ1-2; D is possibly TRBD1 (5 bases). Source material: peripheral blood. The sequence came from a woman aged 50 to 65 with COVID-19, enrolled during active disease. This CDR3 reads CASSLLQGGNGYTF. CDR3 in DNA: TGTGCCAGCAGTTTACTGCAGGGAGGCAATGGCTACACCTTC.